This T cell receptor (beta chain) was sequenced during a study of blood T cell repertoires in COVID-19. Study summary: There were acute and convalescent COVID-19 samples, and they came from the United States, Italy and Spain. T cells, B-cell-depleted T cells, or PBMCs supplied cDNA or gDNA.

In the study's own analysis: By means of reference gene primer amplification, nucleated cell counts were estimated. Method: immunoSEQ multiplex PCR; TCRdb's copy keeps in-frame clones and lacks some. V and J calls plus clone size are reproduced from that table; the DNA served to infer D and trimming. The repertoire has around 170,000 clones, nearly 80% of them found once; the top ten carry approximately 15%. This CDR3 spans 13 amino acids. CDR1 LNHNV and CDR2 YYDKDF come from the germline V gene (reference sequence). V lost 5 bases and J lost 8; bases outside the gene matches: 8. Sequencing was done on a sample of peripheral blood. The source of this sequence is an elderly woman with acute or convalescent COVID-19. The rearrangement joins TRBV15 to TRBJ1-2, with 7 bases lining up with TRBD1. CDR3 in amino acids: CATSSRQGDGYTF. CDR3 in DNA: TGTGCCACCAGCTCAAGACAGGGAGACGGCTACACCTTC. Based on the CDR3 plus reference TRBV15 and TRBJ1-2, the full variable domain is DAMVIQNPRYQVTQFGKPVTLSCSQTLNHNVMYWYQQKSSQAPKLLFHYYDKDFNNEADTPDNFQSRRPNTSFCFLDIRSPGLGDTAMYLCATSSRQGDGYTFGSGTRLTVV.